The TCR beta chain described here comes from a study of shared T cell receptors in the human thymus. V was trimmed by 1 base and J by 2 bases, leaving 9 bases between them. The germline gives CDR1 LNHDA, CDR2 SQIVND (reference sequence). This CDR3 has 14 residues. The protocol was immunoSEQ multiplex PCR, while the TCRdb copy is restricted to in-frame clones and leaves out a portion. The table includes hundreds of thousands of clones, around nine tenths detected once. The sample was also linked to a second study, of human thymus T cells. That report adds: From resections taken during corrective heart surgery, the thymus tissue was obtained. Thymic and blood repertoires appeared to show biased V and J gene usage.

The sequenced material came from thymocytes. The clonotype originates from a boy younger than two with a congenital heart defect. This chain joins TRBV19 and TRBJ2-7; D is possibly TRBD2 (5 bases). The CDR3 DNA sequence: TGTGCCAGTAGTATAGCGGGATCGCCCTACGAGCAGTACTTC. This codes for CASSIAGSPYEQYF.